The clone carrying this TCR beta chain was found once. This sample was taken from a study of blood T cell repertoires in COVID-19. Across the study: Specimens from acute and convalescent COVID-19 originated in the United States, Italy and Spain.

In germline, CDR1 is DFQATT, CDR2 SNEGSKA (reference sequence). The CDR3 contains 11 residues. V shed 4 bases and J shed 2 bases, with 6 bases lying between them. Method: immunoSEQ multiplex PCR; TCRdb's copy keeps in-frame clones and lacks some. Of about 410,000 clones listed, 75% to 90% were seen once; the top ten hold around 1.5%. Seattle cases were enrolled at active infection and followed longitudinally. This chain uses TRBV20-1 with TRBJ2-7; possibly TRBD1 for D (5 bases). The source of this sequence is a woman aged 40 to 49 with COVID-19, enrolled during active disease. Input material: peripheral blood. The CDR3 loop is CSAKTAYEQYF. Here the CDR3 DNA reads TGCAGTGCTAAGACAGCCTACGAGCAGTACTTC.